A selection of T cell receptor beta chains follows, all from one sample in a study of T cells after yellow fever vaccination. Via MiXCR, TCRdb re-called the 5' RACE reads, giving one row per CDR3 protein. The sample lists some 340,000 distinct CDR3 sequences, around 10% occurring once. Specimen: CD4+ T cells sorted from PBMCs, collected 45 days after the yellow fever booster vaccination. All receptors come from a man between 18 and 29 years old who received the YFV17D yellow fever vaccine. Each CDR3 is given with its conserved first and last residue. A D gene is named only where the DNA matches it firmly. Expanded clones get a size class; other rows say once, few or many, or leave the size out.

>few|TRBJ2-7|NA|TRBV20-1
TGCAGTGCTAGGGAAGGACAGTATATCTACGAGCAGTACTTC
CSAREGQYIYEQYF
>NA|TRBJ1-6|NA|TRBV20-1
TGCAGTGCAGACGACAGGAGATCCTCCTATAATTCACCCCTCCACTTT
CSADDRRSSYNSPLHF
>NA|TRBJ1-2|NA|TRBV7-2
TGTGCCAGCAGCTTAGAAAGCTATGGCTACACCTTC
CASSLESYGYTF
>many|TRBJ2-4|TRBD1|TRBV2
TGTGCCAGCAGGGGGGACAGTCCTCCCGAGAACTTC
CASRGDSPPENF
>few|TRBJ2-7|NA|TRBV24-1
TGTGCCACCAGTGATCCCCGACAGGACTCGAAGCAGTACTTC
CATSDPRQDSKQYF
>NA|TRBJ2-2|TRBD2|TRBV20-1
TGCAGTGCTAATAGCGGGGGCCCCACCGGGGAGCTGTTTTTT
CSANSGGPTGELFF
>NA|TRBJ1-1|NA|TRBV5-4
TGTGCCAGCAGCTTGTTCTCAGGGGCCGGCACTGAAGCTTTCTTT
CASSLFSGAGTEAFF
>many|TRBJ2-7|TRBD2|TRBV6-1
TGTGCCAGCAGCCGTAGCGGGGGGGCGGCCTACGAGCAGTACTTC
CASSRSGGAAYEQYF
>many|TRBJ2-3|NA|TRBV4-1
TGCGCCAGCAGCGGGAGTCCAGATACGCAGTATTTT
CASSGSPDTQYF
>NA|TRBJ2-3|NA|TRBV7-8
TGTGCCAGCAGCTCTGAGGGGTATACGCAGTATTTT
CASSSEGYTQYF
>NA|TRBJ2-2|NA|TRBV5-1
TGCGCCAGCAGCTTGGGGGACAAGAACACCGGGGAGCTGTTTTTT
CASSLGDKNTGELFF
>NA|TRBJ1-1|TRBD1|TRBV3-1
TGTGCCAGCAGTCGTGACAGGGCCGGAGGCACTGAAGCTTTCTTT
CASSRDRAGGTEAFF
>few|TRBJ2-7|TRBD1|TRBV6-1
TGTGCCAGCAGTGACGGGACAGCGAGCTCCTACGAGCAGTACTTC
CASSDGTASSYEQYF
>NA|TRBJ2-7|TRBD1|TRBV5-6
TGTGCCAGCTATGGGACAGGGCCCTACGAGCAGTACTTC
CASYGTGPYEQYF
>NA|TRBJ2-2|TRBD2|TRBV7-3
TGTGCCAGCAGTCCGAGCGGGGGCTGGAACACCGGGGAGCTGTTTTTT
CASSPSGGWNTGELFF
>many|TRBJ1-5|NA|TRBV4-1
TGCGCCAGCAGCCACTCCAAGGGGGATTTAGGGCCCCAGCATTTT
CASSHSKGDLGPQHF
>many|TRBJ2-5|NA|TRBV7-2
TGTGCCAGCAGCAATAGCGAGGGGGGCTCAGAGACCCAGTACTTC
CASSNSEGGSETQYF
>NA|TRBJ2-3|NA|TRBV10-3
TGTGCCATGAAGGGATCCACAGATACGCAGTATTTT
CAMKGSTDTQYF
>NA|TRBJ1-2|NA|TRBV20-1
TGCAGTGCTAGTCGGCAGGGATCTAACTATGGCTACACCTTC
CSASRQGSNYGYTF
>NA|TRBJ2-2|NA|TRBV6-5
TGTGCCAGCAGTTACACGGCCTTGGTGGCGGGGCGGCACACCGGGGAGCTGTTTTTT
CASSYTALVAGRHTGELFF
>NA|TRBJ2-1|NA|TRBV29-1
TGCAGCGTTGCAGGACCGGGGCGGTTGGGGAATGAGCAGTTCTTC
CSVAGPGRLGNEQFF
>NA|TRBJ2-1|TRBD2|TRBV6-6
TGTGCCAGCAGCGGGACTAGCGGGGGCTACAATGAGCAGTTCTTC
CASSGTSGGYNEQFF
>many|TRBJ1-1|NA|TRBV28
TGTGCCAGCAGTTCCCCCCAGGGATCTCGGAACACTGAAGCTTTCTTT
CASSSPQGSRNTEAFF
>NA|TRBJ1-5|NA|TRBV6-2/TRBV6-3
TGTGCCAGCAGACCCACCAGTCACGGGCAGCCCCAGCATTTT
CASRPTSHGQPQHF
>few|TRBJ2-5|TRBD2|TRBV4-3
TGCGCCAGCAGCCAAGAAAGTCCGGGGGGGGAGACCCAGTACTTC
CASSQESPGGETQYF
>few|TRBJ2-3|TRBD1|TRBV30
TGTGCCTGGAGTGACACCGGGACAGCCACAGATACGCAGTATTTT
CAWSDTGTATDTQYF
>NA|TRBJ2-3|NA|TRBV29-1
TGCAGCGTTGAGGGGGTCCTATCCACAGATACGCAGTATTTT
CSVEGVLSTDTQYF
>many|TRBJ1-1|NA|TRBV5-1
TGCGCCAGCAGCTTGGATTTGAACACTGAAGCTTTCTTT
CASSLDLNTEAFF
>NA|TRBJ2-5|TRBD1|TRBV4-3
TGCGCCAGCAGCAACCTGGGACAGGGGGAAGAGACCCAGTACTTC
CASSNLGQGEETQYF
>NA|TRBJ1-5|NA|TRBV29-1
TGCAGCGTCGAGAAGGGTGCCAGTAGCAATCAGCCCCAGCATTTT
CSVEKGASSNQPQHF
>many|TRBJ2-4|NA|TRBV23-1
TGCGCCAGCAGTATTCCCGTGTGGCCCTTGCCCAAGGACATTCAGTACTTC
CASSIPVWPLPKDIQYF
>NA|TRBJ1-5|NA|TRBV20-1
TGCAGTGCTAGAGATTCCGGGTCCGGGCAGCCCCAGCATTTT
CSARDSGSGQPQHF
>few|TRBJ1-1|NA|TRBV12-3/TRBV12-4
TGTGCCAGCACCGGGGCGGGGGTTAGAACTGAAGCTTTCTTT
CASTGAGVRTEAFF
>few|TRBJ2-7|NA|TRBV7-2
TGTGCCAGCAGCTTGTTCCCGGGATCCGGACTTTACGAGCAGTACTTC
CASSLFPGSGLYEQYF
>few|TRBJ2-1|NA|TRBV3-1
TGTGCCAGCAGCCAGGGAATCTCCTACAATGAGCAGTTCTTC
CASSQGISYNEQFF
>few|TRBJ1-1|TRBD1|TRBV7-9
TGTGCCAGCCACCGGGGGGCAGGGGGCACTGAAGCTTTCTTT
CASHRGAGGTEAFF
>few|TRBJ2-7|NA|TRBV12-3/TRBV12-4
TGTGCCAGCAGTATACGGGACGTGGCCTACGAGCAGTACTTC
CASSIRDVAYEQYF
>many|TRBJ2-2|NA|TRBV7-2
TGTGCCAGCAGCTTAGTTTGGGGGCAAGCCGGGGAGCTGTTTTTT
CASSLVWGQAGELFF
>few|TRBJ2-7|TRBD1|TRBV25-1
TGTGCCAGCAGTGAAGGGGGACAGGGCTACGAGCAGTACTTC
CASSEGGQGYEQYF
>NA|TRBJ1-3|NA|TRBV5-1
TGCGCCAGCAGCCTTCAACACCTGGAGGCCGGAAACACCATATATTTT
CASSLQHLEAGNTIYF
>few|TRBJ1-5|NA|TRBV19
TGTGCCAGTAGTATAGAGTCAGGGTATAGCAATCAGCCCCAGCATTTT
CASSIESGYSNQPQHF
>few|TRBJ2-3|NA|TRBV6-5
TGTGCCAGCAGTTACAATAAGGGGAGCACAGATACGCAGTATTTT
CASSYNKGSTDTQYF
>many|TRBJ2-2|NA|TRBV7-7
TGTGCTAGCAGCGCCTCGTGGACCGGGGAGCTGTTTTTT
CASSASWTGELFF
>few|TRBJ2-7|TRBD2|TRBV27
TGTGCCAGCAGTCCCCTGAACAGCGGGAGCTCCTACGAGCAGTACTTC
CASSPLNSGSSYEQYF